The T cell receptor beta chain under discussion was sequenced for a study of control samples from healthy donors and cancer patients. TCRdb keeps only in-frame clones here, not all; method: immunoSEQ multiplex PCR. The table lists about 150,000 clones, about 93% of them singletons. Between the trimmed V and J ends, which lost 1 base and 4 bases, there was a span of 15 bases. The CDR3 loop spans 16 amino acids. Germline lookup yields CDR1 SNHLY and CDR2 FYNNEI. Sequencing was carried out using blood. This TCR came from a man in his forties or fifties in good health. This sequence joins TRBV2 and TRBJ2-3, with a weak D call TRBD2 (5 bases). The CDR3 DNA sequence: TGTGCCAGCAGTGAAGGGTGGGCCAGAGGGTCAGATACGCAGTATTTT. This encodes CASSEGWARGSDTQYF.